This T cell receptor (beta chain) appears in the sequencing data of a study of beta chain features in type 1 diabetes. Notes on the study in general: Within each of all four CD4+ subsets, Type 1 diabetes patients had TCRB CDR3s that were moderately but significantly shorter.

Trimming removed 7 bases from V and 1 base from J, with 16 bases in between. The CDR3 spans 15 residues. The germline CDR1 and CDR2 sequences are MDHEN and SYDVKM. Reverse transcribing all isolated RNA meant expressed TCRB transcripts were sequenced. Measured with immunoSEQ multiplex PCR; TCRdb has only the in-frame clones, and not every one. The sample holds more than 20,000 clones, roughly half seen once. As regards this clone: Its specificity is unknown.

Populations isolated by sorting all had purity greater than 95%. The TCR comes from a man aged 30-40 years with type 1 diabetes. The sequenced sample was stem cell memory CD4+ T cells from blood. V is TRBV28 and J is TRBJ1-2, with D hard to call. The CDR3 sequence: CASTSPGSGNYGYTF. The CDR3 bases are TGTGCCAGCACCTCGCCGGGATCCGGTAACTATGGCTACACCTTC.